This T cell receptor beta chain is from a study of somatic mutations in cytotoxic T cells in rheumatoid arthritis. General study results and limits: For about an eighth of the roughly 60 patients, a single CD8+ clone accounted for more than 20% of CD8+ cells. The study found CD8+ clonality increased with age in rheumatoid arthritis patients, not healthy controls.

About this clone itself: Its cognate antigen is unknown.

This table comes from immunoSEQ multiplex PCR, and its TCRdb copy is limited to in-frame clones, with some not included. The sample shows around 5,900 clones, around four fifths of them seen only once. Germline-derived CDR1 and CDR2 are MNHEY and SVGAGI. CDR3 length equals 12 residues. V lost 5 bases, J lost 5 bases, and 10 bases lay in between. Sequenced material: CD8+ T cells sorted from blood. V usage is TRBV6-5 and J usage is TRBJ2-7, with D perhaps matching TRBD1 (5 bases). The sequence came from a woman between 50 and 59 years old with rheumatoid arthritis. In DNA, the CDR3 is TGTGCCAGCAGTCGTGGACACAACGAGCAGTACTTC. It translates to CASSRGHNEQYF.